This T cell receptor beta chain was sequenced in a study of T cell repertoires in cytomegalovirus infection. Turning to the study itself: Matching HLA type and CMV infection were both indicated by public TCR beta signatures. Study conclusions and caveats: Summed frequency of shared TCR beta families picked out CMV carriers who also had the relevant HLA.

This clonotype was observed a handful of times. No antigen is known for it. TCRdb reanalysed the reads using MiXCR and keeps one entry per CDR3 protein. The repertoire holds about 680,000 distinct CDR3 sequences, with more than 20% as singletons. The V gene lost 3 bases and the J gene lost 0 bases, with 8 bases spanning the gap. This CDR3 region has 14 residues. Germline V gene data show CDR1 as WNHNN and CDR2 as SYGVQD (reference sequence). The clonotype was recovered from a human donor in good health (CMV status not recorded). Some clones in this sample may be carry-over from other donors' samples. This rearrangement joins TRBV10-1 to TRBJ1-2; no clear D. Sequencing input: CD8+ T cells from PBMCs. The CDR3 nucleotides read TGCGCCAGCAGTGACAACGGAGCTAACTATGGCTACACCTTC. As protein: CASSDNGANYGYTF.